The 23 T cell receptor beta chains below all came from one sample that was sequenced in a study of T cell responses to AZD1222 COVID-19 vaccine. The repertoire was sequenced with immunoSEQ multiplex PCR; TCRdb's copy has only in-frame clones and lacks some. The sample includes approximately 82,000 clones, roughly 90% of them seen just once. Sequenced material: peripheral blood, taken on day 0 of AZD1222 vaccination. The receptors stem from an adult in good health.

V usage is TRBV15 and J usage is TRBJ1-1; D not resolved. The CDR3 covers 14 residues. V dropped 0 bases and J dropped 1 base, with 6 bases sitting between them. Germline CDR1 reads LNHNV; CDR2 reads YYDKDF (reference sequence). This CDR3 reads CATSREGWNTEAFF. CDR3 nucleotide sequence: TGTGCCACCAGCAGAGAGGGCTGGAACACTGAAGCTTTCTTT.

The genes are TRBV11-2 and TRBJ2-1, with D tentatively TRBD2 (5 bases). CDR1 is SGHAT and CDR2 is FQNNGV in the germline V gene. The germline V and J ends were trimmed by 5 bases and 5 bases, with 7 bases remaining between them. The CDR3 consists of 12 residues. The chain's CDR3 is CASSRGDNEQFF. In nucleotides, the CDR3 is TGTGCCAGCAGCCGGGGTGACAATGAGCAGTTCTTC. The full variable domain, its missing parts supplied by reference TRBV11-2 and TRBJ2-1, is EAGVAQSPRYKIIEKRQSVAFWCNPISGHATLYWYQQILGQGPKLLIQFQNNGVVDDSQLPKDRFSAERLKGVDSTLKIQPAKLEDSAVYLCASSRGDNEQFFGPGTRLTVL.

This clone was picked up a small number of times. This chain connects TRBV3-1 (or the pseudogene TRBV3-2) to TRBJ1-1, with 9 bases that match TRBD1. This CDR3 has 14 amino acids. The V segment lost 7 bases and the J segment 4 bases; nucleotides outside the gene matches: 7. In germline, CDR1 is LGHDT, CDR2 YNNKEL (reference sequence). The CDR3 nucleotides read TGTGCCAGCAACTATTGGGACAGGGCCACTGAAGCTTTCTTT. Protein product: CASNYWDRATEAFF.

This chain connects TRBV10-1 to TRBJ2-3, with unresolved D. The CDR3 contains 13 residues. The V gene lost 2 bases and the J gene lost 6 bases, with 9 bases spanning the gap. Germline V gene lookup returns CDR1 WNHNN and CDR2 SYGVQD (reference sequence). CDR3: CASSEPRRDTQYF. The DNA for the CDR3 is TGCGCCAGCAGTGAGCCGCGTCGGGATACGCAGTATTTT.

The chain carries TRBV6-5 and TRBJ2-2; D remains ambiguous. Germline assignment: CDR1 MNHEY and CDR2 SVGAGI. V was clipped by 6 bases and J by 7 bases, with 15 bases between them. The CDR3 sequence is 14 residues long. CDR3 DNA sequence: TGTGCCAGCAGAGTCGAAAGGGAACTCGGGGAGCTGTTTTTT. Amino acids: CASRVERELGELFF.

CDR3 amino acids: CATSDPGRTGGTEAFF. CDR3 coding DNA: TGTGCCACCAGTGACCCGGGCCGGACGGGGGGGACTGAAGCTTTCTTT. The chain employs TRBV24-1 and TRBJ1-1, with D tentatively TRBD1 (5 bases). Germline CDR1 is KGHDR and CDR2 is SFDVKD. Trimming removed 4 bases from V and 5 bases from J, with 19 bases in between. The CDR3 is made up of 16 amino acids.

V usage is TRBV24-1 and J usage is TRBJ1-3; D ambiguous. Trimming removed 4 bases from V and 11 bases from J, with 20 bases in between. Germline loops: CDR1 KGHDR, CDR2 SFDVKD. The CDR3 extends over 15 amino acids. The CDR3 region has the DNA TGTGCCACCAGTGACCCCGCCGCGGGAGAGGAGGCCATATATTTT. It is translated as CATSDPAAGEEAIYF.

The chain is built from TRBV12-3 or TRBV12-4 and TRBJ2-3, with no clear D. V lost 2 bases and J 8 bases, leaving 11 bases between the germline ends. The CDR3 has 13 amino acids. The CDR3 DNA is TGTGCCAGCAGTTTAAGTTCTCGAGCTACGCAGTATTTT. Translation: CASSLSSRATQYF.

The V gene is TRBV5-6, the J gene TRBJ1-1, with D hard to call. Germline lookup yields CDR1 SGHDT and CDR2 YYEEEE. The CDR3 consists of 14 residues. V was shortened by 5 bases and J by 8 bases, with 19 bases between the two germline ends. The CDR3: CASSLDVNQLEAFF. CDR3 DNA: TGTGCCAGCAGTCTGGACGTTAACCAACTAGAAGCTTTCTTT.

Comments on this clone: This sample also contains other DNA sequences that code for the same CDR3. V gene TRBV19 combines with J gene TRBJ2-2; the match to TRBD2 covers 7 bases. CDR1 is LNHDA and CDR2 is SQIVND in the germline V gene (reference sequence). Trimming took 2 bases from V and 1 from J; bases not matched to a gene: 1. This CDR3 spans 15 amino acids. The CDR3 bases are TGTGCCAGTAGTATAACGGGGGGGAACACCGGGGAGCTGTTTTTT. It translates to CASSITGGNTGELFF.

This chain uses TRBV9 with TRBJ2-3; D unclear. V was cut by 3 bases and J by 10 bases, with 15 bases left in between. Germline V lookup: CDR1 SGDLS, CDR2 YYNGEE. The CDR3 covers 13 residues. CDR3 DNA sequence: TGTGCCAGCAGCGCCAGCTCCCCGGCGGCGCAGTATTTT. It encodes CASSASSPAAQYF.

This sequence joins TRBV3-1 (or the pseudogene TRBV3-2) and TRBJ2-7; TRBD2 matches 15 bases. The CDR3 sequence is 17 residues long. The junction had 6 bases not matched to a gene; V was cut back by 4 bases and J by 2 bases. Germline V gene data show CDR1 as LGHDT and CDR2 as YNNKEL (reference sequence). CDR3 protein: CASSRTSGGAGAYEQYF. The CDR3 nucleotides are TGTGCCAGCAGCCGGACTAGCGGGGGGGCTGGGGCCTACGAGCAGTACTTC.

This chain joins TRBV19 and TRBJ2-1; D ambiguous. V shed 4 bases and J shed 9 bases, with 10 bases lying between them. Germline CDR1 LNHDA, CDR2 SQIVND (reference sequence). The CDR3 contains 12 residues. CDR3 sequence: CASSNIATEQFF. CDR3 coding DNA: TGTGCCAGTAGTAATATAGCTACTGAGCAGTTCTTC.

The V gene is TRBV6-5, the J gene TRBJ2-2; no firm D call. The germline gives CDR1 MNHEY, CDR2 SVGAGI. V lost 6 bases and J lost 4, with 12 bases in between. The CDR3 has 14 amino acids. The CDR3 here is CASRQERGTGELFF. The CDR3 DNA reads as TGTGCCAGCAGGCAGGAGCGCGGCACCGGGGAGCTGTTTTTT.

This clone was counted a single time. The CDR3 DNA reads TGCGCCAGCAGCCCCCTAGGACAGGGGGAGCAGCCCCAGCATTTT. It specifies CASSPLGQGEQPQHF. The chain joins TRBV4-1 to TRBJ1-5, with TRBD1 identical over 10 bases. The germline V gene encodes CDR1 MGHRA and CDR2 YSYEKL. The CDR3 consists of 15 residues. The V segment lost 4 bases and the J segment 7 bases; nucleotides outside the gene matches: 7.

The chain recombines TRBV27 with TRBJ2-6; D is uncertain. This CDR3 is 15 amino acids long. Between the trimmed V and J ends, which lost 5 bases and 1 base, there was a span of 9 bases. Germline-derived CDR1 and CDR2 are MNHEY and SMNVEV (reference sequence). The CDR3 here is CASSPLKSGANVLTF. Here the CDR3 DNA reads TGTGCCAGCAGTCCCCTGAAGTCTGGGGCCAACGTCCTGACTTTC.

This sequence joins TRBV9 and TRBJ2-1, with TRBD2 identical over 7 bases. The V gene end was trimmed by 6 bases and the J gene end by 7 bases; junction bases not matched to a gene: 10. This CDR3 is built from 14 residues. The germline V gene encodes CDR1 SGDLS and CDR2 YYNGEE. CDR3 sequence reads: CASTYGEGRNEQFF. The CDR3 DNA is TGTGCCAGCACCTACGGGGAGGGGAGGAATGAGCAGTTCTTC.

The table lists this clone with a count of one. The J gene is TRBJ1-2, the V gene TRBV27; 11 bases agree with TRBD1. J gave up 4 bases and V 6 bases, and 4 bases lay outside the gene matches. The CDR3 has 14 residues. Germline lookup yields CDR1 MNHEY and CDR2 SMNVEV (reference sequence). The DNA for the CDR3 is TGTGCCAGCAGCCGGGACAGGGGGATCTATGGCTACACCTTC. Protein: CASSRDRGIYGYTF.

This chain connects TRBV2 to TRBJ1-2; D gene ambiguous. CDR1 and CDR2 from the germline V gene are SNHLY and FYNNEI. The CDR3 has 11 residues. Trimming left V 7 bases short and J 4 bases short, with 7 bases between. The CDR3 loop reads CASTIFYGYTF. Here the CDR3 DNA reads TGTGCCAGCACCATCTTCTATGGCTACACCTTC. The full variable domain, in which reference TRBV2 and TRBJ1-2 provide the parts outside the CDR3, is EPEVTQTPSHQVTQMGQEVILRCVPISNHLYFYWYRQILGQKVEFLVSFYNNEISEKSEIFDDQFSVERPDGSNFTLKIRSTKLEDSAMYFCASTIFYGYTFGSGTRLTVV.

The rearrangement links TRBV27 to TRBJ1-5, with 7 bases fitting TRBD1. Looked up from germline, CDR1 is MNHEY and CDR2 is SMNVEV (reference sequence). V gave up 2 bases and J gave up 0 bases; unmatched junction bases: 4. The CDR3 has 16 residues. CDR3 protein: CASSLGDRYSNQPQHF. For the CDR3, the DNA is TGTGCCAGCAGTTTAGGGGACAGATATAGCAATCAGCCCCAGCATTTT.

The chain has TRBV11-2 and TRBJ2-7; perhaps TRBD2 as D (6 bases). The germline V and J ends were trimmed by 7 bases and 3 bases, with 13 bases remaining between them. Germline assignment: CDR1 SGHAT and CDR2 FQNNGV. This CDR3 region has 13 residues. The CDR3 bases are TGTGCCAGCACCCCCGACGGGGGCTACGAGCAGTACTTC. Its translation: CASTPDGGYEQYF.

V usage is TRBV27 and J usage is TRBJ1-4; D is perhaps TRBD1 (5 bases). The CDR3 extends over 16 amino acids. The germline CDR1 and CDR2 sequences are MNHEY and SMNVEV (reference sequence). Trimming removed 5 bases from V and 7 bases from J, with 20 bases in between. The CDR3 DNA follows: TGTGCCAGCAGTCCCCCGACCCCCATTAGGGGTGAAAAACTGTTTTTT. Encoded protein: CASSPPTPIRGEKLFF.

This CDR3 is CASSQPTRQYGYTF. The CDR3 DNA follows: TGTGCCAGCAGCCAACCCACACGACAGTATGGCTACACCTTC. The chain employs TRBV7-2 and TRBJ1-2; weak D call: TRBD1 (5 bases). The CDR3 totals 14 residues. Germline V lookup: CDR1 SGHTA, CDR2 FQGNSA. V was trimmed by 5 bases and J by 5 bases, leaving 15 bases between them.